This TCR beta chain was documented in a study of CD8 T cells in Susac syndrome. It was negative isolation that provided the CD8+ and CD4+ T cells, whereas TEMRA cells were enriched by FACS. CDR3 length: 14 amino acids. V lost 9 bases and J lost 4; bases outside the gene matches: 10. Germline CDR1 is SEHNR and CDR2 is FQNEAQ (reference sequence). Reverse transcription of about 0.5 to 1 ug RNA used random hexamers. TCRdb used MiXCR to reprocess the immunoSEQ multiplex PCR reads, holding one entry per CDR3 protein. The data contain fewer than 200,000 distinct CDR3 sequences, 85% to 95% of them seen just once; the ten biggest clones take up around 0.15%.

This clonotype was sampled from a human donor with multiple sclerosis. V usage is TRBV7-9 and J usage is TRBJ1-1; 8 positions agree with TRBD1. Sequenced: CD8+ T cells from PBMCs. CDR3 loop: CASSMQGAITEAFF. Here the CDR3 DNA reads TGTGCCAGTAGTATGCAGGGGGCGATCACTGAAGCTTTCTTT.